A single sample is the source of the 25 T cell receptor beta chains below, sequenced in a study of Ad26.COV2.S vaccination and SARS-CoV-2 variants. Here immunoSEQ multiplex PCR was the method, and the copy in TCRdb shows in-frame clones only, minus some. This sample has approximately 400,000 clones, with 70% to 90% found just once. Stated treatment: around 19 received Ad26.COV2.S at low or high dose, single or two shots; about 5 received placebo; per-sample allocation not given. Sampling happened 63 days after the first vaccine or placebo injection. The sample consisted of peripheral blood, taken in a trial of Ad26.COV2.S vaccine versus placebo. The receptors were gathered from a person aged 18-65 years who received the Ad26.COV2.S COVID-19 vaccine or a placebo.

The J gene is TRBJ2-2, the V gene TRBV6-2 or TRBV6-3; the match to TRBD1 covers 10 bases. The junction had 13 bases not matched to a gene; V was cut back by 5 bases and J by 4 bases. Germline assignment: CDR1 MNHEY and CDR2 SVGEGT. This CDR3 comprises 18 residues. CDR3 DNA: TGTGCCAGCAGTAAGACAGGGGGCGCGAATGACGGCACCGGGGAGCTGTTTTTT. This translates into CASSKTGGANDGTGELFF.

The V gene is TRBV29-1, the J gene TRBJ2-7; a possible D gene is TRBD2 (5 bases). The CDR3 is made up of 15 amino acids. Germline V lookup: CDR1 SQVTM, CDR2 ANQGSEA. The V and J ends lost 1 base and 4 bases respectively, with 17 bases between them. In nucleotides, the CDR3 is TGCAGCGTTGAAGGCCCCCTAGGGAGTTTTTACGAGCAGTACTTC. Translation: CSVEGPLGSFYEQYF.

In this sample, this clone turned up once. The V call is TRBV2, the J call TRBJ2-5, with 7 bases matching TRBD1. After removal of 2 bases from V and 4 bases from J, the junction contained 10 bases not matched to a gene. From germline, CDR1 is SNHLY and CDR2 FYNNEI. The CDR3 consists of 16 residues. The CDR3 is CASSETGEGTGETQYF. In DNA form, the CDR3 reads TGTGCCAGCAGTGAAACAGGGGAAGGAACGGGAGAGACCCAGTACTTC.

The chain links TRBV4-3 to TRBJ1-2; D ambiguous. Trimming removed 4 bases from V and 6 bases from J, with 18 bases in between. CDR1 is LGHNA, CDR2 YSLEER, per germline. There are 15 residues in the CDR3. In DNA form, the CDR3 reads TGCGCCAGCAGCCCGGGCCAAGGGCCGATGGATGGCTACACCTTC. It encodes CASSPGQGPMDGYTF.

V is TRBV5-1 and J is TRBJ1-1; tentatively, D is TRBD1 (6 bases). Trimming cost V 3 bases and J 3 bases, with 18 bases left between them. Germline V gives CDR1 SGHRS, CDR2 YFSETQ. The CDR3 loop spans 16 amino acids. CDR3 in DNA: TGCGCCAGCAGCTCCCAGGACGGGGGCTTATACACTGAAGCTTTCTTT. Its protein product is CASSSQDGGLYTEAFF.

This clone was picked up many times. The chain couples TRBV4-1 to TRBJ1-2, with D unresolved. CDR3 length: 16 amino acids. Germline CDR1 is MGHRA and CDR2 is YSYEKL. V lost 1 base, J lost 4 bases, and 16 bases lay in between. CDR3 sequence (DNA): TGCGCCAGCAGCCAAGTGGCAGGAGTGGATGGCTATGGCTACACCTTC. Translating it yields CASSQVAGVDGYGYTF.

The chain has TRBV6-2 or TRBV6-3 and TRBJ2-1; D call uncertain. This CDR3 comprises 14 residues. V was trimmed by 0 bases and J by 5 bases, leaving 8 bases between them. The germline CDR1 and CDR2 sequences are MNHEY and SVGEGT. Here the CDR3 DNA reads TGTGCCAGCAGTTACTCGGGATCGAACAATGAGCAGTTCTTC. Protein product: CASSYSGSNNEQFF.

The rearrangement uses TRBV7-9 and TRBJ2-5; D call uncertain. This CDR3 comprises 15 residues. The V gene's germline CDR1 is SEHNR and CDR2 FQNEAQ (reference sequence). V was clipped by 1 base and J by 3 bases, with 12 bases between them. DNA of the CDR3: TGTGCCAGCAGCTTAGTGTTGGTGAAGGAAGAGACCCAGTACTTC. Its translation is CASSLVLVKEETQYF.

The rearrangement links TRBV4-3 to TRBJ2-4, with no clear D. V dropped 0 bases and J dropped 4 bases, with 7 bases sitting between them. Germline V CDR1 and CDR2: LGHNA, YSLEER. The CDR3 runs to 14 residues. The CDR3 DNA is TGCGCCAGCAGCCAAGAGGCCCTTAAAAACATTCAGTACTTC. Amino acids: CASSQEALKNIQYF.

The chain uses TRBV27 and TRBJ1-5; 7 bases align to TRBD1. Germline trimming cut 5 bases from V and 6 bases from J; bases unmatched to any gene: 10. CDR1 is MNHEY and CDR2 is SMNVEV in the germline V gene (reference sequence). The CDR3 contains 15 residues. The CDR3 bases are TGTGCCAGCAGTCCAACAGGGGCGGGTGGTCAGCCCCAGCATTTT. Its protein is CASSPTGAGGQPQHF.

The chain combines TRBV7-9 with TRBJ1-6, with D perhaps matching TRBD1 (6 bases). The CDR3 runs to 15 residues. The V end lost 5 bases, the J end lost 8 bases, and 16 bases lay between the germline ends. Germline V gene lookup returns CDR1 SEHNR and CDR2 FQNEAQ (reference sequence). The CDR3 coding sequence is TGTGCCAGCAGCATTCAAGGGGGAACGCATTCACCCCTCCACTTT. It codes for CASSIQGGTHSPLHF.

CDR3 residues: CASSPLTPSPEQYF. The CDR3 DNA reads as TGTGCCAGCTCACCGCTAACCCCTTCCCCGGAGCAGTACTTC. The rearrangement links TRBV18 to TRBJ2-7; D unclear. There are 14 residues in the CDR3. V lost 3 bases and J 7 bases, leaving 16 bases between the germline ends. Germline-derived CDR1 and CDR2 are KGHSH and LQKENI.

The V and J genes are TRBV27 and TRBJ1-5, with 7 bases matching TRBD1. The junction had 10 bases not matched to a gene; V was cut back by 4 bases and J by 1 base. The CDR3 is 17 residues long. Germline values: CDR1 MNHEY, CDR2 SMNVEV (reference sequence). CDR3 bases: TGTGCCAGCAGTTCAGGGGGGGCTTCCTGGAGCAATCAGCCCCAGCATTTT. Translation: CASSSGGASWSNQPQHF.

This chain connects TRBV2 to TRBJ1-5, with 7 nucleotides matching TRBD1. The CDR3 covers 13 residues. V shed 6 bases and J 4 bases; nucleotides not matched to a gene: 3. In germline, CDR1 is SNHLY, CDR2 FYNNEI. CDR3 nucleotides: TGTGCCAGCAGGGGACAGCCGAATCAGCCCCAGCATTTT. It translates to CASRGQPNQPQHF.

This clone has just one count. V is TRBV4-3 and J is TRBJ2-6; D remains ambiguous. Germline loops: CDR1 LGHNA, CDR2 YSLEER. The CDR3 loop spans 15 amino acids. The V and J ends lost 1 base and 2 bases respectively, with 6 bases between them. CDR3 residues: CASSQAGAGANVLTF. CDR3 nucleotides: TGCGCCAGCAGCCAAGCTGGGGCTGGGGCCAACGTCCTGACTTTC.

The gene calls are TRBV14 and TRBJ2-7, with 7 bases fitting TRBD1. Germline V gene lookup returns CDR1 SGHDN and CDR2 FVKESK. CDR3 length equals 16 residues. The junction had 12 bases not matched to a gene; V was cut back by 4 bases and J by 3 bases. CDR3 bases: TGTGCCAGCAGCCTCCTCGCTTGGGACAGTTACTACGAGCAGTACTTC. It yields the protein CASSLLAWDSYYEQYF.

This sequence joins TRBV5-1 and TRBJ2-7; D call uncertain. The CDR3 extends over 17 amino acids. Germline V gene sequence: CDR1 SGHRS, CDR2 YFSETQ. V was pared by 2 bases and J by 2 bases, with 20 bases between. CDR3 DNA: TGCGCCAGCAGCTTTTCCCGAAGTCCCAGCGAAGCCTACGAGCAGTACTTC. It specifies CASSFSRSPSEAYEQYF.

The rearrangement joins TRBV28 to TRBJ1-5; D may be TRBD1 (6 bases). Per germline, CDR1 MDHEN and CDR2 SYDVKM. The V end lost 6 bases, the J end lost 1 base, and 13 bases lay between the germline ends. The CDR3 consists of 15 residues. The CDR3 region is CASSSQDRSNQPQHF. As DNA, the CDR3 is TGTGCCAGCAGCTCCCAGGACAGAAGCAATCAGCCCCAGCATTTT.

V and J are TRBV10-3 and TRBJ1-1; 9 nucleotides line up with TRBD1. Trimming removed 7 bases from V and 3 bases from J; junction bases left unmatched: 12. The CDR3 sequence is 16 residues long. Germline V CDR1 and CDR2: ENHRY, SYGVKD. CDR3 in amino acids: CAIKGATGGRDTEAFF. The CDR3 DNA reads TGTGCCATCAAAGGGGCAACAGGGGGCCGGGACACTGAAGCTTTCTTT.

This clone was counted a few times. CDR3 coding DNA: TGCGCCAGCAGTGAGTCGTTCGGGACTACCTTCAGACGGGAGACCCAGTACTTC. Amino acid sequence: CASSESFGTTFRRETQYF. The rearrangement uses TRBV10-2 and TRBJ2-5, with TRBD2 matching over 7 bases. Germline CDR1 is WSHSY and CDR2 is SAAADI. The length of the CDR3 is 18 residues. The ends lost 0 bases at V and 5 bases at J; junction bases unmatched: 15.

This rearrangement joins TRBV19 to TRBJ2-7; TRBD1 agrees at 7 bases. V lost 4 bases and J lost 3; bases outside the gene matches: 9. The length of the CDR3 is 15 residues. Germline V gene lookup returns CDR1 LNHDA and CDR2 SQIVND (reference sequence). The CDR3 protein is CASSSRDRPLYEQYF. The CDR3 nucleotides read TGTGCCAGTAGTAGCCGGGACAGACCGCTCTACGAGCAGTACTTC.

The V call is TRBV7-2, the J call TRBJ1-3; the D gene is possibly TRBD1 (6 bases). The CDR3 contains 17 residues. Per germline, CDR1 SGHTA and CDR2 FQGNSA. The ends were cut back, 5 bases at V and 1 base at J, with 18 bases in the middle. CDR3 amino acids: CASSPWGQGKSGNTIYF. CDR3 bases: TGTGCCAGCAGCCCTTGGGGACAAGGGAAGTCTGGAAACACCATATATTTT.

This chain links TRBV7-9 with TRBJ1-2; D unresolved. Germline loops: CDR1 SEHNR, CDR2 FQNEAQ (reference sequence). CDR3 length: 11 residues. V was shortened by 7 bases and J by 4 bases, with 7 bases between the two germline ends. This CDR3 is CASTNAYGYTF. DNA of the CDR3: TGTGCCAGCACCAACGCCTATGGCTACACCTTC.

The chain has TRBV6-5 and TRBJ2-1; D is unresolved. Germline assignment: CDR1 MNHEY and CDR2 SVGAGI. Trimming took 6 bases from V and 3 from J, leaving 9 bases between them. The CDR3 runs 13 residues. CDR3 residues: CASRRTDYNEQFF. CDR3 nucleotides: TGTGCCAGCAGACGGACGGACTACAATGAGCAGTTCTTC.

V gene TRBV6-5 combines with J gene TRBJ2-3, with D tentatively TRBD2 (6 bases). Germline CDR1 is MNHEY and CDR2 is SVGAGI. The CDR3 consists of 14 residues. The ends were cut back, 6 bases at V and 9 bases at J, with 19 bases in the middle. CDR3 nucleotides: TGTGCCAGCAGCCCGGGACTGGGGGTTGTGACGCAGTATTTT. Translated, it gives CASSPGLGVVTQYF.